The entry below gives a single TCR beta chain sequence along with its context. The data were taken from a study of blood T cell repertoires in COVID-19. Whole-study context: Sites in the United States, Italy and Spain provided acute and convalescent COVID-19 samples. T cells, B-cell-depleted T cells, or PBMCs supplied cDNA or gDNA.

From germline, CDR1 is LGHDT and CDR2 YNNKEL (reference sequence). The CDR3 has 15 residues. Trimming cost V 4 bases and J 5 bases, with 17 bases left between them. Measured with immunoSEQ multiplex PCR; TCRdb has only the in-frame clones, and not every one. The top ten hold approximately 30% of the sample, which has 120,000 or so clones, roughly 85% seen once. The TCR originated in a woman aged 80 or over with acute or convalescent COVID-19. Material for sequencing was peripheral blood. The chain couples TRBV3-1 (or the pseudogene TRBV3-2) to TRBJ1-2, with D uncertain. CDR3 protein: CASSPAGGGVYGYTF. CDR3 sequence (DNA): TGTGCCAGCAGCCCAGCGGGCGGAGGAGTTTATGGCTACACCTTC.